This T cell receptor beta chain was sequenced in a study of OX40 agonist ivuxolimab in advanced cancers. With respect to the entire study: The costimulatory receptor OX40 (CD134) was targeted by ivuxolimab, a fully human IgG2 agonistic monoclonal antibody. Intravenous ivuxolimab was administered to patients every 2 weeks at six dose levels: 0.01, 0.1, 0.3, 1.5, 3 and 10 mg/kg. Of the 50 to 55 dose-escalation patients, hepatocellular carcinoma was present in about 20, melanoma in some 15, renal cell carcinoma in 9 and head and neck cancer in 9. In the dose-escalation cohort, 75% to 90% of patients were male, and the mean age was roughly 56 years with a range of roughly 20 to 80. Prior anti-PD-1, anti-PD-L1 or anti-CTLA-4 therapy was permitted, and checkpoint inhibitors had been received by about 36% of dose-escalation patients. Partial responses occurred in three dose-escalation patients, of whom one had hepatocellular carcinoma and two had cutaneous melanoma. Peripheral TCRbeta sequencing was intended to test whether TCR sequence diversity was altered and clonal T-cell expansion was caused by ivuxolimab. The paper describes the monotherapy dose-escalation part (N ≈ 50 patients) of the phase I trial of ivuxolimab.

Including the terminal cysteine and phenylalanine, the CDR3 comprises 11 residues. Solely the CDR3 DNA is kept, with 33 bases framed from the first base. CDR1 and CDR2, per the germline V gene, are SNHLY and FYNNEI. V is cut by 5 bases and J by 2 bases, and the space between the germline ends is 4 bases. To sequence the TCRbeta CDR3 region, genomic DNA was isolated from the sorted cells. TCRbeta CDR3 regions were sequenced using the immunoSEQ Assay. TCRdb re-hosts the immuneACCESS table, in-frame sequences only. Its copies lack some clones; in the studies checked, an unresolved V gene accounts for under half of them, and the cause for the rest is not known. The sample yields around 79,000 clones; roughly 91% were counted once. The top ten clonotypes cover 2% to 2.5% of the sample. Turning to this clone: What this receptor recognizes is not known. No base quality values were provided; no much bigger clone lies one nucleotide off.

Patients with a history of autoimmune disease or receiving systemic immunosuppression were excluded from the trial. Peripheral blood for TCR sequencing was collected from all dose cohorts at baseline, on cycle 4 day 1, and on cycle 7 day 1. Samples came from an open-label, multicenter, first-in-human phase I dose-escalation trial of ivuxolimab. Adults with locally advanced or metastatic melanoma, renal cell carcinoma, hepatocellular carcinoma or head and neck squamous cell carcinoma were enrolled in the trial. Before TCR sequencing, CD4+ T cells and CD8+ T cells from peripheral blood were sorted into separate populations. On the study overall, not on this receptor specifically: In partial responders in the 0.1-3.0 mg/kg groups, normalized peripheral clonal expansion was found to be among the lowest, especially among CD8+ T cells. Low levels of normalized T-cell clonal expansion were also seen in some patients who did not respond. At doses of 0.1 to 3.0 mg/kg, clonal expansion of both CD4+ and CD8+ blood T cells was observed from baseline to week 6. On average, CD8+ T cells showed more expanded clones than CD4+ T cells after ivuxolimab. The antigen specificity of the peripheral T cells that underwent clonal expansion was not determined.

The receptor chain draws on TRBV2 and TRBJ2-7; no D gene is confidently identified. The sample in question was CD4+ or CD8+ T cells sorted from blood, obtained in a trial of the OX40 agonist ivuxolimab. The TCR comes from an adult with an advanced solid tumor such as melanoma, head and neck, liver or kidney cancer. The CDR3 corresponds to CASSPAYEQYF. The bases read TGTGCCAGCAGTCCAGCCTACGAGCAGTACTTC. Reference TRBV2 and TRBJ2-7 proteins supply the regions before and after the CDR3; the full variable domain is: EPEVTQTPSHQVTQMGQEVILRCVPISNHLYFYWYRQILGQKVEFLVSFYNNEISEKSEIFDDQFSVERPDGSNFTLKIRSTKLEDSAMYFCASSPAYEQYFGPGTRLTVT.